This passage covers 20 T cell receptor beta chains from one sample sequenced in a study of blood T cell repertoires in COVID-19. Data came from immunoSEQ multiplex PCR; TCRdb stores just in-frame clones and leaves some out. The data contain 150,000 or so clones, approximately 83% of them seen just once; the ten biggest clones take up about 3%. Material for sequencing was peripheral blood. Receptors were obtained from a woman older than 75 with acute or convalescent COVID-19.

This clone was picked up a small number of times. V is TRBV7-6 and J is TRBJ2-1, with D possibly matching TRBD1 (6 bases). The CDR3 is made up of 17 amino acids. Germline values: CDR1 SGHVS, CDR2 FNYEAQ. The V gene lost 5 bases and the J gene lost 3 bases, with 20 bases spanning the gap. CDR3 sequence (DNA): TGTGCCAGCAGCGGCCCAACAGGGTTTGATTTCTACAATGAGCAGTTCTTC. Protein sequence: CASSGPTGFDFYNEQFF. The full variable domain, rest sourced from reference TRBV7-6 and TRBJ2-1, is GAGVSQSPRYKVTKRGQDVALRCDPISGHVSLYWYRQALGQGPEFLTYFNYEAQQDKSGLPNDRFSAERPEGSISTLTIQRTEQRDSAMYRCASSGPTGFDFYNEQFFGPGTRLTVL.

The chain carries TRBV10-2 and TRBJ1-2; 9 bases fit TRBD1. This CDR3 spans 12 amino acids. The trim removed 9 bases at V and 5 bases at J, leaving 4 bases unmatched. CDR1 is WSHSY, CDR2 SAAADI, per germline. CDR3 sequence reads: CASSDRGYGYTF. CDR3 nucleotides: TGCGCCAGTAGCGACAGGGGGTATGGCTACACCTTC.

This clone has a single count. The V call is TRBV10-3, the J call TRBJ2-3; tentatively, D is TRBD2 (5 bases). Trimming removed 5 bases at V and 2 bases at J, with 17 bases between. The CDR3 extends over 16 amino acids. Germline V CDR1 and CDR2: ENHRY, SYGVKD. CDR3 residues: CAISYRGSGNTDTQYF. For the CDR3, the DNA is TGTGCCATCAGTTATCGAGGTTCGGGGAACACAGATACGCAGTATTTT.

This clone was seen only once. The V gene is TRBV5-4, the J gene TRBJ1-1; tentatively, D is TRBD1 (5 bases). The V and J ends lost 5 bases and 1 base respectively, with 9 bases between them. The germline V gene encodes CDR1 SGHNT and CDR2 YYREEE (reference sequence). CDR3 length equals 13 residues. In DNA, the CDR3 is TGTGCCAGCAGTCTTGACAGGAACACTGAAGCTTTCTTT. It encodes CASSLDRNTEAFF.

The gene calls are TRBV15 and TRBJ1-1, with TRBD1 matching over 7 bases. CDR3 size: 15 residues. The germline gives CDR1 LNHNV, CDR2 YYDKDF (reference sequence). Trimming at V came to 0 bases and at J to 7 bases, leaving 8 bases not matched to a gene. DNA of the CDR3: TGTGCCACCAGCAGAGAGGGACAGTCGCGTGGTGAAGCTTTCTTT. Amino acid sequence: CATSREGQSRGEAFF.

The genes are TRBV10-3 and TRBJ1-1; D remains unclear. The CDR3 loop spans 12 amino acids. Trimming removed 3 bases at V and 2 bases at J, with 4 bases between. Per germline, CDR1 ENHRY and CDR2 SYGVKD. CDR3 loop: CAISDGNTEAFF. The DNA of the CDR3 is TGTGCCATCAGTGACGGTAACACTGAAGCTTTCTTT.

V gene TRBV19 combines with J gene TRBJ2-1; D possibly corresponds to TRBD1 (6 bases). Germline V gives CDR1 LNHDA, CDR2 SQIVND (reference sequence). The CDR3 length is 15 residues. Trimming removed 0 bases from V and 6 bases from J, with 12 bases in between. The CDR3 protein is CASSIDQGTGNEQFF. The CDR3 nucleotides read TGTGCCAGTAGTATAGACCAGGGGACGGGCAATGAGCAGTTCTTC.

The rearrangement joins TRBV7-3 to TRBJ1-1; D gene ambiguous. The CDR3 is 13 residues long. Germline V gene sequence: CDR1 SGHTA, CDR2 FQGTGA. Trimming removed 3 bases at V and 4 bases at J, with 9 bases between. For the CDR3, the DNA is TGTGCCAGCAGCTTGGCCATTCTCACTGAAGCTTTCTTT. Its protein is CASSLAILTEAFF.

This clone was observed a handful of times. The rearrangement joins TRBV2 to TRBJ1-6; D gene uncertain. The CDR3 sequence is 12 residues long. V lost 8 bases and J 5 bases, leaving 7 bases between the germline ends. CDR1 and CDR2 from the germline V gene are SNHLY and FYNNEI. The CDR3 loop is CASRQDNSPLHF. The DNA of the CDR3 is TGTGCCAGCCGGCAGGATAATTCACCCCTCCACTTT.

This clone was seen a handful of times. V is TRBV5-1 and J is TRBJ1-1, with 10 bases lining up with TRBD1. This CDR3 is built from 16 residues. Germline values: CDR1 SGHRS, CDR2 YFSETQ. Unmatched junction bases numbered 6, after V lost 1 base and J lost 3 bases. In nucleotides, the CDR3 is TGCGCCAGCAGCTTGAGACAGGGGGCGAGGGACACTGAAGCTTTCTTT. Translating it yields CASSLRQGARDTEAFF.

This clone has only a few counts. This sequence joins TRBV19 and TRBJ1-5; possibly TRBD1 for D (6 bases). CDR3 length equals 16 residues. Trimming took off 7 bases at V and 0 bases at J, with 16 bases between the two ends. Per the germline V gene, CDR1 is LNHDA and CDR2 is SQIVND (reference sequence). CDR3 DNA: TGTGCCAGTAACACAGGGAGAGGACTTAGCAATCAGCCCCAGCATTTT. Protein product: CASNTGRGLSNQPQHF.

Here the CDR3 reads CASSLGVGSYEQYF. The CDR3 nucleotides are TGTGCCAGCAGCTTAGGGGTGGGCAGTTACGAGCAGTACTTC. The chain has TRBV11-2 and TRBJ2-7, with D uncertain. CDR1 and CDR2 from the germline V gene are SGHAT and FQNNGV. V was pared by 1 base and J by 4 bases, with 11 bases between. This CDR3 spans 14 amino acids.

This chain links TRBV4-2 with TRBJ1-2, with TRBD1 matching over 7 bases. The CDR3 totals 12 residues. The V gene end was trimmed by 8 bases and the J gene end by 8 bases; junction bases not matched to a gene: 8. Germline V lookup: CDR1 LGHNA, CDR2 YNFKEQ. The CDR3 DNA follows: TGTGCCAGCTCTCTAAGGGGGCTAGGCTACACCTTC. Amino acids: CASSLRGLGYTF.

The rearrangement uses TRBV4-2 and TRBJ1-2, with 7 bases fitting TRBD1. Germline CDR1 reads LGHNA; CDR2 reads YNFKEQ. This CDR3 has 14 amino acids. The J segment lost 4 bases and the V segment lost 1 base, leaving 3 bases of the junction unmatched. The CDR3 sequence: CASSQGGQSYGYTF. DNA for the CDR3: TGTGCCAGCAGCCAAGGGGGACAGAGCTATGGCTACACCTTC.

The chain combines TRBV29-1 with TRBJ2-7, with a weak D call TRBD1 (5 bases). Germline assignment: CDR1 SQVTM and CDR2 ANQGSEA. Trimming stripped 4 bases from V and 3 bases from J, with 13 bases between. The CDR3 is 13 residues long. The CDR3 nucleotides are TGCAGCGTTGCGCAGTCTAGGGGCTACGAGCAGTACTTC. The encoded protein is CSVAQSRGYEQYF.

The chain combines TRBV12-5 with TRBJ1-1; maybe TRBD1 (5 bases). CDR3 length: 14 amino acids. The germline gives CDR1 LGHNT, CDR2 FRNRAP. Trimming cost V 8 bases and J 1 base, with 14 bases left between them. The DNA of the CDR3 is TGTGCTAGTCGACTGGGGGGTTCGAACACTGAAGCTTTCTTT. Its protein is CASRLGGSNTEAFF.

This clone occurred once. The chain is built from TRBV12-3 or TRBV12-4 and TRBJ2-1; no reliable D call. The CDR3 covers 12 residues. Trimming left V 0 bases short and J 7 bases short, with 4 bases between. This CDR3 reads CASSLARNEQFF. CDR3 nucleotides: TGTGCCAGCAGTTTAGCGAGGAATGAGCAGTTCTTC.

As DNA, the CDR3 is TGTGCCAGTAATCTCAGGGGCCGGAACTATGGCTACACCTTC. This translates into CASNLRGRNYGYTF. The rearrangement uses TRBV19 and TRBJ1-2; perhaps TRBD1 as D (6 bases). This CDR3 region has 14 residues. V lost 7 bases and J 2 bases, leaving 14 bases between the germline ends. The germline V gene encodes CDR1 LNHDA and CDR2 SQIVND (reference sequence).

This clone was found once. The chain uses TRBV14 and TRBJ2-1, with D perhaps matching TRBD2 (5 bases). Trimming removed 2 bases from V and 6 bases from J, with 11 bases in between. This CDR3 spans 14 amino acids. Per germline, CDR1 SGHDN and CDR2 FVKESK. The CDR3 protein is CASSQSGIRNEQFF. As DNA, the CDR3 is TGTGCCAGCAGCCAATCGGGGATCCGCAATGAGCAGTTCTTC.

This clone was detected only once. An end of the junction differs from the germline gene, which may be a read error. The CDR3 nucleotides read TGTGCCAGCAGTGACTCTCGCAGGGAATTT. It is translated as CASSDSRREF. The chain combines TRBV6-4 with TRBJ1-4, with D perhaps TRBD1 (5 bases). The V gene's germline CDR1 is MRHNA and CDR2 SNTAGT. The CDR3 is 10 amino acids.